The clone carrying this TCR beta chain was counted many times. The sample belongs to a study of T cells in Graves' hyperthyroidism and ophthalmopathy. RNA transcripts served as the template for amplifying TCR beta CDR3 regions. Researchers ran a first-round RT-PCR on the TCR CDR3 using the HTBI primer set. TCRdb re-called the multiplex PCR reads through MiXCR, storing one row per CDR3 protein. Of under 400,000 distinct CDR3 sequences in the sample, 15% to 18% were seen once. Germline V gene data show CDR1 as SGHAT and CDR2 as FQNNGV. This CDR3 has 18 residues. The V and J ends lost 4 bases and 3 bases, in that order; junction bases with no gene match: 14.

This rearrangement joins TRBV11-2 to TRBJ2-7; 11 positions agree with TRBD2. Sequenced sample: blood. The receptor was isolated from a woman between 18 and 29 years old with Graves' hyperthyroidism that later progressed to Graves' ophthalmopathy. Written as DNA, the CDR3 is TGTGCCAGCAGCTCAAAACTAGCGGGAGAGAATGGATACTACGAGCAGTACTTC. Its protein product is CASSSKLAGENGYYEQYF.